This TCR beta chain was sequenced for a study of human T cells and chemical hapten exposure. As for the study in general: Variation in per-sample TCR yields came mainly from small pooled library volume differences. Broader study findings: TCRs at a frequency above 1 in 1000 stayed unchanged with DPC sensitization.

This clonotype has at least ten counts. The antigen remains unidentified. V shed 1 base and J 4 bases; nucleotides not matched to a gene: 7. The CDR3 runs 16 residues. Germline V gene lookup returns CDR1 MNHNS and CDR2 SASEGT. Unique molecular identifiers were attached to individual cDNA molecules within the library. In the authors' methods: The median was around 89,000 TCRs per sample, ranging about 20,000 to 690,600. Each CDR3 protein is one row after TCRdb ran MiXCR on the reads. TCRdb assigned the V and J calls; the authors' analysis was not used. The top ten hold just over 1.4% of the sample, which has about 120,000 distinct CDR3 sequences, 6.5% to 10% seen once. From whole blood left unfractionated, total RNA was extracted.

The TCR originated in a human donor in good health. Some clones in this sample may be carry-over from other donors' samples. Material: whole blood. This chain joins TRBV6-1 and TRBJ2-5, with 9 bases lining up with TRBD1. This CDR3 is CASSEDTGQGAETQYF. The CDR3 DNA reads TGTGCCAGCAGTGAAGATACGGGACAGGGCGCAGAGACCCAGTACTTC.